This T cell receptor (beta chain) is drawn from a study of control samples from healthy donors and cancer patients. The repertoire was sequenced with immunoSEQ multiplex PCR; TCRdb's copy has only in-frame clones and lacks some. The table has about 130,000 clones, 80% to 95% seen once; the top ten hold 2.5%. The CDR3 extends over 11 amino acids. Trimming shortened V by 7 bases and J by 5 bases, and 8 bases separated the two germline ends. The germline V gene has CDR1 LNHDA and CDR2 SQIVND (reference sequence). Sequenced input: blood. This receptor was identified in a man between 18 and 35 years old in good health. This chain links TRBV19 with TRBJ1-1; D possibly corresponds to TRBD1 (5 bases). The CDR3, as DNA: TGTGCCAGTACGTGGGGGACTGAAGCTTTCTTT. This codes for CASTWGTEAFF.